Following are 28 T cell receptor beta chains from one sample sequenced in a study of CD8+ T cells in alopecia areata. Extraction of RNA preceded its reverse transcription into cDNA, which served as the sequencing template. Some clones are missing from TCRdb's copy, which holds only in-frame ones; the method was immunoSEQ multiplex PCR. The sample carries about 150,000 clones, less than 65% recorded once. The sequenced material came from CD8+ T cells sorted from blood. The receptor source for this set is a human donor in good health.

J is TRBJ2-3 and V is TRBV29-1; D call uncertain. This CDR3 comprises 13 residues. The V gene lost 4 bases and the J gene lost 11 bases, with 19 bases spanning the gap. From germline, CDR1 is SQVTM and CDR2 ANQGSEA. CDR3 DNA: TGCAGCGTTGTCGAAACGGTGGGCATAGAGCAGTATTTT. Translation: CSVVETVGIEQYF.

The chain combines TRBV9 with TRBJ1-5; TRBD1 is a possible D gene (5 bases). The CDR3 contains 13 residues. Between the trimmed V and J ends, which lost 2 bases and 5 bases, there was a span of 8 bases. Germline values: CDR1 SGDLS, CDR2 YYNGEE. CDR3 sequence: CASSVWTHQPQHF. The CDR3 region has the DNA TGTGCCAGCAGCGTCTGGACACATCAGCCCCAGCATTTT.

This clone showed up just a few times. The chain joins TRBV13 to TRBJ2-3, with D unresolved. CDR3 length: 11 residues. Trimming cost V 3 bases and J 6 bases, with 4 bases left between them. Germline values: CDR1 PRHDT, CDR2 FYEKMQ (reference sequence). As DNA, the CDR3 is TGTGCCAGCAGCTTCGGGGATACGCAGTATTTT. Its protein is CASSFGDTQYF.

The chain joins TRBV4-1 to TRBJ2-7, with TRBD2 identical over 10 bases. Germline V CDR1 and CDR2: MGHRA, YSYEKL. The J segment lost 4 bases and the V segment lost 7 bases, leaving 13 bases of the junction unmatched. The CDR3 is 16 amino acids. CDR3 sequence reads: CASTLVGSGGNYEQYF. CDR3 in DNA: TGCGCCAGCACCCTCGTCGGTAGCGGGGGGAATTACGAGCAGTACTTC.

The V and J genes are TRBV23-1 and TRBJ2-5, with a weak D call TRBD1 (6 bases). TRBV23-1 is identified as an open reading frame with a role that is uncertain. With 2 bases removed from V and 4 bases from J, the gap between germline ends came to 11 bases. CDR3 length: 14 residues. The CDR3 nucleotides are TGCGCCAGCAGTCAACAGGGGTCTCGAGAGACCCAGTACTTC. It codes for CASSQQGSRETQYF.

The V call is TRBV28, the J call TRBJ2-3; unclear D gene. The CDR3 has 15 amino acids. The ends were cut back, 5 bases at V and 2 bases at J, with 14 bases in the middle. The germline V gene encodes CDR1 MDHEN and CDR2 SYDVKM. For the CDR3, the DNA is TGTGCCAGCAGTACGTGGGCAGCGCACACAGATACGCAGTATTTT. Translating gives CASSTWAAHTDTQYF.

Here the CDR3 reads CASSFLALNGGYTF. DNA of the CDR3: TGTGCCAGCAGCTTTCTTGCGCTGAACGGGGGCTACACCTTC. This rearrangement joins TRBV11-2 to TRBJ1-2; D gene ambiguous. The CDR3 is 14 amino acids. From germline, CDR1 is SGHAT and CDR2 FQNNGV. With 3 bases removed from V and 8 bases from J, the gap between germline ends came to 16 bases.

V is TRBV9 and J is TRBJ1-1; 8 bases agree with TRBD1. The junction had 6 bases not matched to a gene; V was cut back by 0 bases and J by 8 bases. Germline-derived CDR1 and CDR2 are SGDLS and YYNGEE. This CDR3 comprises 14 residues. The DNA for the CDR3 is TGTGCCAGCAGCGTAGGAGGAGGACAGGGAGAAGCTTTCTTT. Protein product: CASSVGGGQGEAFF.

This clone was counted between two and nine times. The V gene is TRBV29-1, the J gene TRBJ2-2; D is unclear. Deletions cut 0 bases from V and 7 bases from J, with 9 bases between. Germline CDR1 SQVTM, CDR2 ANQGSEA. The CDR3 sequence is 13 residues long. CDR3 residues: CSVEEKPDGELFF. The CDR3 coding sequence is TGCAGCGTTGAAGAGAAGCCGGACGGGGAGCTGTTTTTT.

The chain employs TRBV4-1 and TRBJ1-5, with D unclear. CDR1 is MGHRA and CDR2 is YSYEKL in the germline V gene. This CDR3 comprises 15 residues. V was shortened by 1 base and J by 3 bases, with 10 bases between the two germline ends. The CDR3 loop is CASSQVGGINQPQHF. The CDR3 DNA reads TGCGCCAGCAGCCAAGTGGGCGGAATCAATCAGCCCCAGCATTTT.

The chain recombines TRBV5-6 with TRBJ2-1; D might be TRBD1 (5 bases). Germline V gene lookup returns CDR1 SGHDT and CDR2 YYEEEE. V lost 4 bases, J lost 2 bases, and 7 bases lay in between. There are 13 residues in the CDR3. This CDR3 reads CASSQTAYNEQFF. Written as DNA, the CDR3 is TGTGCCAGCAGCCAGACAGCCTACAATGAGCAGTTCTTC.

V is TRBV4-1 and J is TRBJ2-1; 11 bases fit TRBD1. The CDR3 has 16 residues. Germline V lookup: CDR1 MGHRA, CDR2 YSYEKL. Trimming at V came to 2 bases and at J to 6 bases, leaving 6 bases not matched to a gene. The CDR3, as DNA: TGCGCCAGCAGCCAACTATCCGGGACAGGGGGCAATGAGCAGTTCTTC. Translation gives CASSQLSGTGGNEQFF.

This clone was seen a handful of times. The J gene is TRBJ2-3, the V gene TRBV29-1; the D gene is possibly TRBD2 (5 bases). The CDR3 contains 14 residues. Germline assignment: CDR1 SQVTM and CDR2 ANQGSEA. V lost 7 bases to trimming and J lost 2 bases, with 16 bases between them. The DNA of the CDR3 is TGCAGCGCCCCGAGCGGAACACCCACAGATACGCAGTATTTT. It encodes CSAPSGTPTDTQYF.

In this sample, this clone turned up a few times. The rearrangement joins TRBV29-1 to TRBJ2-5, with unresolved D. The J call may be mistaken, given a closer DNA end match to TRBJ2-7. Germline CDR1 and CDR2: SQVTM and ANQGSEA. This CDR3 is 12 amino acids long. The CDR3 protein is CSVENPPYEQYF. The CDR3 region has the DNA TGCAGCGTTGAGAACCCACCCTACGAGCAGTACTTC.

As DNA, the CDR3 is TGTGCCAGCACCCCGGGCATGGGGGGATCCTACGAGCAGTACTTC. Residues: CASTPGMGGSYEQYF. The J gene is TRBJ2-7, the V gene TRBV6-5; D is perhaps TRBD2 (6 bases). Trimming cost V 7 bases and J 1 base, with 17 bases left between them. The CDR3 is 15 residues long. The V gene's germline CDR1 is MNHEY and CDR2 SVGAGI.

This clone was seen more than once but under ten times. The V and J genes are TRBV5-1 and TRBJ2-1; 7 nucleotides line up with TRBD2. The germline CDR1 and CDR2 sequences are SGHRS and YFSETQ. V trimming: 4 bases; J trimming: 1 base; junction bases outside the gene matches: 11. The CDR3 length is 17 residues. The CDR3 nucleotides are TGCGCCAGCAGCGCTTCACTAGCGATCCTATCCTACAATGAGCAGTTCTTC. This gives the protein CASSASLAILSYNEQFF.

The rearrangement uses TRBV7-9 and TRBJ1-1; 7 bases fit TRBD1. V was pared by 6 bases and J by 5 bases, with 15 bases of the junction left unmatched. CDR3 length equals 16 residues. The germline CDR1 and CDR2 sequences are SEHNR and FQNEAQ (reference sequence). The CDR3 spells CASSFPADRVNTEAFF. Here the CDR3 DNA reads TGTGCCAGCAGTTTTCCTGCCGACAGGGTAAATACTGAAGCTTTCTTT.

CDR3 region: CSGTTGDSYEQYF. The CDR3 DNA is TGCAGCGGGACTACAGGGGATTCCTACGAGCAGTACTTC. The V and J genes are TRBV29-1 and TRBJ2-7, with a weak D call TRBD1 (7 bases). The V and J ends lost 7 bases and 1 base respectively, with 14 bases between them. Germline loops: CDR1 SQVTM, CDR2 ANQGSEA. The CDR3 is 13 amino acids.

A remark on this clone: Other nucleotide sequences in the sample specify the same CDR3. The V call is TRBV30, the J call TRBJ1-5; possible D gene TRBD1, 6 bases. This CDR3 is 13 amino acids long. CDR1 and CDR2 from the germline V gene are GTSNPN and SVGIG (reference sequence). Trimming took 0 bases from V and 4 from J, leaving 7 bases between them. The CDR3 protein is CAWSVGGNQPQHF. The CDR3 nucleotides are TGTGCCTGGAGTGTAGGGGGAAATCAGCCCCAGCATTTT.

This chain connects TRBV5-6 to TRBJ2-6; maybe TRBD2 (5 bases). Germline loops: CDR1 SGHDT, CDR2 YYEEEE. The CDR3 runs 16 residues. V was shortened by 2 bases and J by 0 bases, with 9 bases between the two germline ends. The CDR3, as DNA: TGTGCCAGCAGCTTAGCGGACGGCTCTGGGGCCAACGTCCTGACTTTC. Residues: CASSLADGSGANVLTF.

The sample holds a few counts of this clone. This rearrangement joins TRBV7-2 to TRBJ2-1, with TRBD2 identical over 10 bases. Per the germline V gene, CDR1 is SGHTA and CDR2 is FQGNSA. The V segment lost 2 bases and the J segment 13 bases; nucleotides outside the gene matches: 17. The CDR3 has 17 residues. CDR3 DNA sequence: TGTGCCAGCAGCTTAAATGTGAGACTAGCGGGTGATTTACCTCAGTTCTTC. The encoded protein is CASSLNVRLAGDLPQFF.

V and J are TRBV15 and TRBJ2-7, with 7 bases that match TRBD1. Germline CDR1 reads LNHNV; CDR2 reads YYDKDF (reference sequence). This CDR3 has 15 amino acids. After removal of 3 bases from V and 3 bases from J, the junction contained 8 bases not matched to a gene. The CDR3 loop is CATSSAGTENYEQYF. DNA of the CDR3: TGTGCCACCAGCAGCGCCGGGACAGAGAACTACGAGCAGTACTTC.

This clone was picked up one time. Other DNA variants within this sample encode the same CDR3. The V and J genes are TRBV30 and TRBJ2-7, with D maybe TRBD1 (5 bases). Trimming removed 0 bases from V and 4 bases from J, with 7 bases in between. Germline lookup yields CDR1 GTSNPN and CDR2 SVGIG (reference sequence). The CDR3 covers 12 residues. The CDR3: CAWSVPGYEQYF. In DNA form, the CDR3 reads TGTGCCTGGAGTGTACCAGGGTACGAGCAGTACTTC.

This clone was seen only a few times. The rearrangement links TRBV15 to TRBJ2-3, with 9 bases identical to TRBD2. Germline V gene sequence: CDR1 LNHNV, CDR2 YYDKDF (reference sequence). The CDR3 is made up of 16 amino acids. Germline trimming cut 1 base from V and 4 bases from J; bases unmatched to any gene: 6. In DNA, the CDR3 is TGTGCCACCAGCAGAGTGGGCGGGAGGGCCCCAGATACGCAGTATTTT. It codes for CATSRVGGRAPDTQYF. Full variable domain (remainder filled in from reference TRBV15 and TRBJ2-3): DAMVIQNPRYQVTQFGKPVTLSCSQTLNHNVMYWYQQKSSQAPKLLFHYYDKDFNNEADTPDNFQSRRPNTSFCFLDIRSPGLGDTAMYLCATSRVGGRAPDTQYFGPGTRLTVL.

The chain combines TRBV5-6 with TRBJ2-7; D is unresolved. This CDR3 is 11 amino acids long. With 4 bases removed from V and 4 bases from J, the gap between germline ends came to 6 bases. Germline CDR1 is SGHDT and CDR2 is YYEEEE. This CDR3 is CASSLRYEQYF. The CDR3, as DNA: TGTGCCAGCAGCCTCAGATACGAGCAGTACTTC.

The sample holds a few counts of this clone. V and J are TRBV29-1 and TRBJ2-6; 7 positions match TRBD1. Germline V gene sequence: CDR1 SQVTM, CDR2 ANQGSEA. V trimming: 1 base; J trimming: 0 bases; junction bases outside the gene matches: 9. CDR3 length equals 18 residues. CDR3 protein: CSVEVRGTPRSGANVLTF. The CDR3 DNA is TGCAGCGTTGAAGTCAGGGGGACCCCACGCTCTGGGGCCAACGTCCTGACTTTC.

V gene TRBV7-9 combines with J gene TRBJ2-7; tentatively, D is TRBD1 (6 bases). The V and J ends lost 5 bases and 1 base respectively, with 9 bases between them. This CDR3 has 13 amino acids. Germline CDR1 reads SEHNR; CDR2 reads FQNEAQ (reference sequence). CDR3 nucleotides: TGTGCCAGCAGCGGCAGGGGTTCCTACGAGCAGTACTTC. Protein: CASSGRGSYEQYF.

The rearrangement uses TRBV4-1 and TRBJ2-7, with D possibly matching TRBD2 (5 bases). Germline CDR1 reads MGHRA; CDR2 reads YSYEKL. Trimming removed 1 base from V and 7 bases from J, with 17 bases in between. The CDR3 spans 15 residues. The CDR3 reads CASSQAVTGRGEQYF. Written as DNA, the CDR3 is TGCGCCAGCAGCCAAGCCGTGACTGGGCGAGGGGAGCAGTACTTC.